This entry lists 14 T cell receptor beta chains sequenced from one sample in a study of relationships among human T cell subsets. After negative selection with anti-CD4 multisort beads, CD8+ T cells were positively selected with anti-CD8 beads. TCR alpha and beta CDR3s were amplified from mRNA by semiquantitative ARM-PCR. ARM-PCR used tagged nested gene-specific primers, then communal superprimers for exponential amplification. Each CDR3 protein gets one entry after TCRdb re-called the multiplex PCR reads with MiXCR. The table lists fewer than 5,500 distinct CDR3 sequences, 65% of them singletons, with around three fifths in the top ten. Sequenced: CD8+ T cells sorted from blood. The receptors come from a man aged 35 to 55 in good health.

The rearrangement uses TRBV14 and TRBJ1-1, with D possibly TRBD1 on 6 matching bases. Germline loops: CDR1 SGHDN, CDR2 FVKESK. The length of the CDR3 is 13 residues. With 3 bases removed from V and 6 bases from J, the gap between germline ends came to 11 bases. The CDR3 spells CASSHGGGAEAFF. The CDR3 region has the DNA TGTGCCAGCAGCCATGGGGGGGGCGCTGAAGCTTTCTTT.

This clonotype was found once. The chain employs TRBV7-9 and TRBJ2-5, with 13 bases fitting TRBD2. Germline CDR1 reads SEHNR; CDR2 reads FQNEAQ (reference sequence). V trimming: 7 bases; J trimming: 1 base; junction bases outside the gene matches: 6. The CDR3 is 16 amino acids. CDR3 loop: CASKLAGGGLQETQYF. CDR3 DNA: TGTGCCAGCAAACTAGCGGGAGGGGGACTCCAAGAGACCCAGTACTTC.

V is TRBV4-1 and J is TRBJ2-1; D tentatively fits TRBD1 or TRBD2 (5 bases each). Germline CDR1 reads MGHRA; CDR2 reads YSYEKL. The CDR3 has 15 amino acids. Trimming pared 4 bases from V and 5 bases from J, leaving 15 bases between. The CDR3 DNA reads as TGCGCCAGCAGCCTCGGTAGAGGGGCGAACAATGAGCAGTTCTTC. As protein: CASSLGRGANNEQFF.

The chain recombines TRBV20-1 with TRBJ2-5; no firm D call. The CDR3 is 15 residues long. V shed 0 bases and J shed 3 bases, with 14 bases lying between them. Germline loops: CDR1 DFQATT, CDR2 SNEGSKA (reference sequence). DNA of the CDR3: TGCAGTGCTAGAGATATTCTCACGCTTGAAGAGACCCAGTACTTC. Protein product: CSARDILTLEETQYF.

The chain recombines TRBV19 with TRBJ2-1; no reliable D call. CDR3 length: 13 amino acids. Deletions cut 5 bases from V and 3 bases from J, with 8 bases between. In germline, CDR1 is LNHDA, CDR2 SQIVND (reference sequence). The CDR3 bases are TGTGCCAGTAGTCAAGGGTACTACAATGAGCAGTTCTTC. Amino acids: CASSQGYYNEQFF.

This chain uses TRBV3-1 with TRBJ2-5, with 7 positions matching TRBD1. The CDR3 has 15 amino acids. Unmatched junction bases numbered 10, after V lost 4 bases and J lost 5 bases. Germline V lookup: CDR1 LGHDT, CDR2 YNNKEL (reference sequence). Written as DNA, the CDR3 is TGTGCCAGCAGCCCCTACCGACAGGGTGATGAGACCCAGTACTTC. Translation: CASSPYRQGDETQYF.

The sample holds a few counts of this clonotype. The rearrangement links TRBV29-1 to TRBJ2-3; TRBD2 is a possible D gene (5 bases). The germline gives CDR1 SQVTM, CDR2 ANQGSEA. The CDR3 length is 14 residues. With 4 bases removed from V and 2 bases from J, the gap between germline ends came to 13 bases. CDR3 sequence reads: CSVVGVPLTDTQYF. Written as DNA, the CDR3 is TGCAGCGTTGTCGGGGTCCCACTCACAGATACGCAGTATTTT.

The chain has TRBV27 and TRBJ2-1; 10 nucleotides align to TRBD1. The CDR3 runs 15 residues. V lost 6 bases and J lost 9; bases outside the gene matches: 11. Looked up from germline, CDR1 is MNHEY and CDR2 is SMNVEV (reference sequence). The CDR3 DNA reads as TGTGCCAGCAGCCGACAGGGGGCCGCACGGGGTGAGCAGTTCTTC. Amino acid sequence: CASSRQGAARGEQFF.

The CDR3 spells CASTSGFNEQFF. CDR3 nucleotide sequence: TGTGCCAGCACCTCCGGATTCAATGAGCAGTTCTTC. The chain recombines TRBV7-9 with TRBJ2-1; D is unclear. The CDR3 loop spans 12 amino acids. V gave up 7 bases and J gave up 6 bases, with 10 bases separating them. Germline V lookup: CDR1 SEHNR, CDR2 FQNEAQ (reference sequence).

V and J are TRBV28 and TRBJ2-1, with TRBD2 matching 7 bases. In germline, CDR1 is MDHEN, CDR2 SYDVKM. This CDR3 region has 14 residues. V dropped 6 bases and J dropped 4; count of bases not matched to a gene: 6. CDR3 coding DNA: TGTGCCAGCAGCCTACCTAGCGGTTACAATGAGCAGTTCTTC. Its translation is CASSLPSGYNEQFF.

The chain's CDR3 is CASSPGNEGTYGYTF. DNA for the CDR3: TGTGCCAGCTCACCCGGGAATGAGGGGACGTACGGCTACACCTTC. The chain carries TRBV18 and TRBJ1-2; a weak D match, TRBD1 (5 bases). The CDR3 contains 15 residues. Germline CDR1 reads KGHSH; CDR2 reads LQKENI. V was shortened by 3 bases and J by 8 bases, with 19 bases between the two germline ends.

The table lists this clonotype with a few counts. This chain connects TRBV12-3 or TRBV12-4 to TRBJ2-5, with D tentatively TRBD1 (5 bases). The length of the CDR3 is 13 residues. V gave up 1 base and J gave up 2 bases, with 5 bases separating them. The CDR3 reads CASSLGQQETQYF. The CDR3 coding sequence is TGTGCCAGCAGTTTAGGACAGCAAGAGACCCAGTACTTC.

This clonotype was seen a few times. J is TRBJ2-1 and V is TRBV14; 8 nucleotides line up with TRBD2. The CDR3 runs 17 residues. The germline gives CDR1 SGHDN, CDR2 FVKESK. The ends lost 3 bases at V and 5 bases at J; junction bases unmatched: 12. The CDR3 here is CASSQALSSGHNNEQFF. The CDR3 coding sequence is TGTGCCAGCAGCCAGGCCCTTTCTAGCGGGCATAACAATGAGCAGTTCTTC.

V gene TRBV15 combines with J gene TRBJ1-5; D call uncertain. CDR3 length: 12 amino acids. Germline assignment: CDR1 LNHNV and CDR2 YYDKDF (reference sequence). Deletions cut 5 bases from V and 6 bases from J, with 8 bases between. This CDR3 is CATSDVSQPQHF. For the CDR3, the DNA is TGTGCCACCAGCGACGTAAGTCAGCCCCAGCATTTT.